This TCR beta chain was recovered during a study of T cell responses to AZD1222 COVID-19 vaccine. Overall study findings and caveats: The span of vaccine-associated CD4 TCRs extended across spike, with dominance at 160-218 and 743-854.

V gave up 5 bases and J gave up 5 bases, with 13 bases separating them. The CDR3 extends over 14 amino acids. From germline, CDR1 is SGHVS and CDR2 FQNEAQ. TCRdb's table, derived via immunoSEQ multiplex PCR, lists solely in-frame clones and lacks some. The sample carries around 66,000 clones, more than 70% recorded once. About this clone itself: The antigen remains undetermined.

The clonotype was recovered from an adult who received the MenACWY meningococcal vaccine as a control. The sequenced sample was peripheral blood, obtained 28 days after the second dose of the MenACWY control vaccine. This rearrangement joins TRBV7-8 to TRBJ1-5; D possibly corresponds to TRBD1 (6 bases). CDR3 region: CASSIQGLDQPQHF. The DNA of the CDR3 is TGTGCCAGCAGCATACAGGGTCTTGATCAGCCCCAGCATTTT.